This TCR beta chain was profiled in a study of blood T cell repertoires in COVID-19. In the study overall: Italy, Spain and the United States were the sources of the convalescent and acute COVID-19 samples. Sources were T cells, B-cell-depleted T cells, or PBMCs; the material itself was cDNA or gDNA.

As processed by the authors: Scientists estimated how many nucleated cells there were by amplifying reference gene primers. Sequencing was performed with immunoSEQ multiplex PCR; in TCRdb, only in-frame clones are kept and a portion is missing. That table gives V, J and clone size, and the DNA gave D and trimming. The sample has more than 110,000 clones, less than 80% seen once. The source of this sequence is a man in his sixties with acute or convalescent COVID-19. Specimen: peripheral blood.

Here the CDR3 DNA reads TGTGCCAGCAGTTACTCGTCGCAGGGCAATCAGCCCCAGCATTTT. Amino acid sequence: CASSYSSQGNQPQHF. The chain uses TRBV6-5 and TRBJ1-5; D is unresolved. This CDR3 spans 15 amino acids. V lost 0 bases to trimming and J lost 2 bases, with 8 bases between them. CDR1 is MNHEY and CDR2 is SVGAGI in the germline V gene.